What follows are 6 T cell receptor beta chains derived from one specimen sequenced in a study of T-cell reconstitution after alpha-beta-depleted transplantation in children. Unique molecular identifiers tagged the TCRbeta library. Each CDR3 protein gets one entry after TCRdb re-called the PCR reads with MiXCR. The sample has 500,000 to 600,000 distinct CDR3 sequences, over 20% seen once; the top ten hold around a third. The material was PBMCs, obtained before TCRalphabeta/CD19-depleted stem cell transplant. All receptors derive from a boy under three years old with Wiskott-Aldrich syndrome, due to receive a stem cell transplant.

The chain couples TRBV5-6 to TRBJ2-1; TRBD2 aligns across 8 bases. With V trimmed by 6 bases and J by 3 bases, 5 bases remained unmatched. The germline V gene encodes CDR1 SGHDT and CDR2 YYEEEE. CDR3 length: 14 amino acids. For the CDR3, the DNA is TGTGCCAGCACCGCGACTAGCGTCTACAATGAGCAGTTCTTC. It codes for CASTATSVYNEQFF.

This clonotype was counted a few times. This chain uses TRBV20-1 with TRBJ1-6; TRBD1 aligns across 10 bases. This CDR3 spans 14 amino acids. V gave up 5 bases and J gave up 7 bases; unmatched junction bases: 5. Germline V CDR1 and CDR2: DFQATT, SNEGSKA (reference sequence). The CDR3 loop is CSAPGTGDNSPLHF. DNA for the CDR3: TGCAGTGCTCCCGGGACAGGGGACAATTCACCCCTCCACTTT.

The V call is TRBV10-3, the J call TRBJ2-3; 10 bases align to TRBD2. In germline, CDR1 is ENHRY, CDR2 SYGVKD. The V gene end was trimmed by 9 bases and the J gene end by 3 bases; junction bases not matched to a gene: 6. The CDR3 extends over 14 amino acids. The CDR3 DNA follows: TGTGCCATTGCTAGCGGGAGACTTACAGATACGCAGTATTTT. Translated, it gives CAIASGRLTDTQYF.

This clonotype was seen many times. At one boundary the junction diverges from the germline segment, which might be a read error. The V call is TRBV5-1, the J call TRBJ2-6, with 7 bases aligning to TRBD2. CDR3 size: 15 residues. Germline CDR1 and CDR2: SGHRS and YFSETQ. CDR3 protein: CASSLGGAGANVLTF. The CDR3 DNA reads TGTGCCAGCAGTCTTGGGGGGGCTGGGGCCAACGTCCTGACTTTC.

This chain joins TRBV29-1 and TRBJ2-3, with TRBD2 matching 9 bases. Germline V gene sequence: CDR1 SQVTM, CDR2 ANQGSEA. The CDR3 runs 17 residues. V was pared by 7 bases and J by 3 bases, with 17 bases of the junction left unmatched. CDR3 region: CSARAVNAAGGTDTQYF. For the CDR3, the DNA is TGCAGCGCCCGCGCGGTCAATGCGGCGGGAGGGACAGATACGCAGTATTTT.

This clonotype was found a few times. V gene TRBV6-6 combines with J gene TRBJ2-2; D is ambiguous. Germline CDR1 MNHNY, CDR2 SVGAGI (reference sequence). This CDR3 contains 14 residues. Trimming left V 4 bases short and J 7 bases short, with 13 bases between. CDR3 coding DNA: TGTGCCAGCAGTTTCTATGGCCATTACGGGGAGCTGTTTTTT. Its translation is CASSFYGHYGELFF.